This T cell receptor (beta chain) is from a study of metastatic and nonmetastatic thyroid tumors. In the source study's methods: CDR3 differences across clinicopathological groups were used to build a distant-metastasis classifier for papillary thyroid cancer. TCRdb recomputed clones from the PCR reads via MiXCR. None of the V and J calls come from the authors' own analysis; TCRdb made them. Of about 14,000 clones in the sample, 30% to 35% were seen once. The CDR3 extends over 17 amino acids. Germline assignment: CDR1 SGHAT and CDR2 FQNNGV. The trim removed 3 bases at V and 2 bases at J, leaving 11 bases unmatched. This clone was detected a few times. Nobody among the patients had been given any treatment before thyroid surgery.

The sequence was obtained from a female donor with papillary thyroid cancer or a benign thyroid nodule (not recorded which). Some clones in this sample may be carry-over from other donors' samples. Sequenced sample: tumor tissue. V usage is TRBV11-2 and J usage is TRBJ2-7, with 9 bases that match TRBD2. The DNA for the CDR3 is TGTGCCAGCAGCTTCTCTTTAGCGGGGGTCGAACCCTACGAGCAGTACTTC. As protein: CASSFSLAGVEPYEQYF.